A selection of T cell receptor beta chains follows, all from one sample in a study of cytotoxic CD8 clonotypes in ibrutinib-treated CLL. Measured with immunoSEQ multiplex PCR; TCRdb has only the in-frame clones, and not every one. The data contain 60,000 to 70,000 clones, approximately 57% of them singletons. The starting material was PBMCs, obtained after 12 months of ibrutinib treatment. Receptor source: a human donor with chronic lymphocytic leukemia. Both conserved end residues are part of each CDR3. The order of the fields is J gene, CDR3 length, V gene, D gene, clone size, CDR3 DNA, CDR3 protein. D genes are given only for firm matches. Not all rows give a size; the values are once, few, many and, for expanded clones, a class.

J gene: TRBJ1-1; CDR3 length: 14; V gene: TRBV7-6; D gene: -; clone size: -; CDR3 DNA: TGTGCCAGCAGCCCAAGACGGACAGCTTCTGAAGCTTTCTTT; CDR3 protein: CASSPRRTASEAFF
J gene: TRBJ1-1; CDR3 length: 17; V gene: TRBV18; D gene: -; clone size: -; CDR3 DNA: TGTGCCAGCTCACGCCCCGGCAGGGCTCGCTCTACGCTTGAAGCTTTCTTT; CDR3 protein: CASSRPGRARSTLEAFF
J gene: TRBJ2-1; CDR3 length: 15; V gene: TRBV15; D gene: -; clone size: -; CDR3 DNA: TGTGCCACCAGCAGACCAAGCAGAGGTAGCAATGAGCAGTTCTTC; CDR3 protein: CATSRPSRGSNEQFF
J gene: TRBJ2-6; CDR3 length: 17; V gene: TRBV13; D gene: TRBD1; clone size: -; CDR3 DNA: TGTGCCAGCAGCTGGGGACAGGGGAGGTCTGGGGCCAACGTCCTGACTTTC; CDR3 protein: CASSWGQGRSGANVLTF
J gene: TRBJ1-4; CDR3 length: 15; V gene: TRBV13; D gene: -; clone size: few; CDR3 DNA: TGTGCCAGCAGCATTACCGTTGCAACTAATGAAAAACTGTTTTTT; CDR3 protein: CASSITVATNEKLFF
J gene: TRBJ2-7; CDR3 length: 15; V gene: TRBV4-2; D gene: TRBD1; clone size: medium-sized; CDR3 DNA: TGTGCCAGCAGCCAACAGGGACAGGAGGGAAGAGAGCAGTACTTC; CDR3 protein: CASSQQGQEGREQYF
J gene: TRBJ1-2; CDR3 length: 14; V gene: TRBV27; D gene: -; clone size: few; CDR3 DNA: TGTGCCAGCAGTCTCCGAGGGCCTAACTATGGCTACACCTTC; CDR3 protein: CASSLRGPNYGYTF
J gene: TRBJ2-3; CDR3 length: 16; V gene: TRBV15; D gene: -; clone size: -; CDR3 DNA: TGTGCCACCAGCAGAGATAGGAGCGGGTTCACAGATACGCAGTATTTT; CDR3 protein: CATSRDRSGFTDTQYF
J gene: TRBJ2-2; CDR3 length: 15; V gene: TRBV5-1; D gene: TRBD2; clone size: few; CDR3 DNA: TGCGCCAGCAGCTTAGGTAGCGGGGAAACCGGGGAGCTGTTTTTT; CDR3 protein: CASSLGSGETGELFF
J gene: TRBJ2-2; CDR3 length: 16; V gene: TRBV7-8; D gene: -; clone size: -; CDR3 DNA: TGTGCCAGCAGCTTAGCTCCCTTGGGGTACGCCGGGGAGCTGTTTTTT; CDR3 protein: CASSLAPLGYAGELFF
J gene: TRBJ2-1; CDR3 length: 14; V gene: TRBV7-2; D gene: -; clone size: few; CDR3 DNA: TGTGCCAGCAGCCCAGGGGGGTTTTTACGTGAGCAGTTCTTC; CDR3 protein: CASSPGGFLREQFF
J gene: TRBJ2-3; CDR3 length: 15; V gene: TRBV27; D gene: -; clone size: -; CDR3 DNA: TGTGCCAGCAGTTTTGGCCCACGGGGGTCAGATACGCAGTATTTT; CDR3 protein: CASSFGPRGSDTQYF
J gene: TRBJ2-2; CDR3 length: 14; V gene: TRBV7-9; D gene: -; clone size: -; CDR3 DNA: TGTGCCAGCAGCTTAGTACAAAGCACCGGGGAGCTGTTTTTT; CDR3 protein: CASSLVQSTGELFF
J gene: TRBJ1-1; CDR3 length: 14; V gene: TRBV5-1; D gene: -; clone size: -; CDR3 DNA: TGCGCCAGCAGCTTGGAGGCGGGTAGGACTGAAGCTTTCTTT; CDR3 protein: CASSLEAGRTEAFF
J gene: TRBJ2-2; CDR3 length: 17; V gene: TRBV7-2; D gene: -; clone size: few; CDR3 DNA: TGTGCCAGCAGCTACGCGGGACCAACTTCGAACACCGGGGAGCTGTTTTTT; CDR3 protein: CASSYAGPTSNTGELFF
J gene: TRBJ1-3; CDR3 length: 14; V gene: TRBV19; D gene: -; clone size: -; CDR3 DNA: TGTGCCACCTCTACCCGCTCCGGGTGGAACACCATATATTTT; CDR3 protein: CATSTRSGWNTIYF
J gene: TRBJ1-3; CDR3 length: 14; V gene: TRBV6-1; D gene: -; clone size: once; CDR3 DNA: TGTGCCAGCAGCGAGGGGAGCTCTGGAAACACCATATATTTT; CDR3 protein: CASSEGSSGNTIYF
J gene: TRBJ1-5; CDR3 length: 18; V gene: TRBV21-1; D gene: -; clone size: -; CDR3 DNA: TGTGCCAGCCAGGACAGGGTAGGGTGCTACCCCACCGATCAGCCCCAGCATTTT; CDR3 protein: CASQDRVGCYPTDQPQHF
J gene: TRBJ2-5; CDR3 length: 13; V gene: TRBV5-4; D gene: -; clone size: many; CDR3 DNA: TGTGCCAGCAGCTTGGATAGGCCAGGGACCCAGTACTTC; CDR3 protein: CASSLDRPGTQYF
J gene: TRBJ1-3; CDR3 length: 15; V gene: TRBV11-2; D gene: TRBD1; clone size: -; CDR3 DNA: TGTGCCAGCAGTCTGGGACAGACATCTGGAAACACCATATATTTT; CDR3 protein: CASSLGQTSGNTIYF
J gene: TRBJ2-1; CDR3 length: 16; V gene: TRBV19; D gene: TRBD2; clone size: -; CDR3 DNA: TGTGCCAGTACCACCCTAGCGGGGGGGCCTCTGGATGAGCAGTTCTTC; CDR3 protein: CASTTLAGGPLDEQFF
J gene: TRBJ1-1; CDR3 length: 12; V gene: TRBV18; D gene: -; clone size: -; CDR3 DNA: TGTGCCAGCTCTTCCACAGGACCTGAAGCTTTCTTT; CDR3 protein: CASSSTGPEAFF
J gene: TRBJ1-1; CDR3 length: 18; V gene: TRBV5-6; D gene: TRBD1; clone size: -; CDR3 DNA: TGTGCCAGCAGCCGGCAAGGGGCGTGGGGACAGCGTGACACTGAAGCTTTCTTT; CDR3 protein: CASSRQGAWGQRDTEAFF
J gene: TRBJ1-1; CDR3 length: 13; V gene: TRBV2; D gene: -; clone size: few; CDR3 DNA: TGTGCCAGCAGTGACCCCACCGGGGCTGAAGCTTTCTTT; CDR3 protein: CASSDPTGAEAFF
J gene: TRBJ1-1; CDR3 length: 14; V gene: TRBV5-1; D gene: -; clone size: once; CDR3 DNA: TGCGCCAGCAGCCCACAGCTCTGGAACACTGAAGCTTTCTTT; CDR3 protein: CASSPQLWNTEAFF
J gene: TRBJ2-1; CDR3 length: 19; V gene: TRBV14; D gene: TRBD2; clone size: many; CDR3 DNA: TGTGCCAGCAGCCAAGAAGTCTTGAGGGCGGGAGGAAGGGACAATGAGCAGTTCTTC; CDR3 protein: CASSQEVLRAGGRDNEQFF
J gene: TRBJ1-6; CDR3 length: 13; V gene: TRBV27; D gene: -; clone size: -; CDR3 DNA: TGTGCCAGCAGACAGCACGGCGATTCACCCCTCCACTTT; CDR3 protein: CASRQHGDSPLHF
J gene: TRBJ2-3; CDR3 length: 15; V gene: TRBV19; D gene: -; clone size: once; CDR3 DNA: TGTGCCAGTAGTATTTGGGATAGCGGCACAGATACGCAGTATTTT; CDR3 protein: CASSIWDSGTDTQYF
J gene: TRBJ2-3; CDR3 length: 14; V gene: TRBV11-2; D gene: -; clone size: -; CDR3 DNA: TGTGCCAGCGGAGGGGACGTCGGCACAGATACGCAGTATTTT; CDR3 protein: CASGGDVGTDTQYF
J gene: TRBJ1-2; CDR3 length: 15; V gene: TRBV6-6; D gene: TRBD1; clone size: once; CDR3 DNA: TGTGCCAGCCTACCTGCGGGACAGGGCAACTATGGCTACACCTTC; CDR3 protein: CASLPAGQGNYGYTF
J gene: TRBJ1-1; CDR3 length: 13; V gene: TRBV28; D gene: -; clone size: -; CDR3 DNA: TGTGCCATCGACTCGGGGGCAGGAACTGAAGCTTTCTTT; CDR3 protein: CAIDSGAGTEAFF
J gene: TRBJ1-1; CDR3 length: 14; V gene: TRBV7-9; D gene: -; clone size: -; CDR3 DNA: TGTGCCAGCACCGGCCTTGGGGGGATGACTGAAGCTTTCTTT; CDR3 protein: CASTGLGGMTEAFF
J gene: TRBJ1-5; CDR3 length: 15; V gene: TRBV6-1; D gene: -; clone size: -; CDR3 DNA: TGTGCCAGCAGTGAAGGGGCGAGGGTTGATCAGCCCCAGCATTTT; CDR3 protein: CASSEGARVDQPQHF
J gene: TRBJ1-1; CDR3 length: 14; V gene: TRBV11-2; D gene: TRBD1; clone size: -; CDR3 DNA: TGTGCCAGCAGGGATCCGACAGGGAGGAGTGAAGCTTTCTTT; CDR3 protein: CASRDPTGRSEAFF
J gene: TRBJ2-1; CDR3 length: 13; V gene: TRBV18; D gene: -; clone size: many; CDR3 DNA: TGTGCCAGCTCACCAACAGGTGGGAATGAGCAGTTCTTC; CDR3 protein: CASSPTGGNEQFF
J gene: TRBJ2-2; CDR3 length: 15; V gene: TRBV5-1; D gene: -; clone size: -; CDR3 DNA: TGCGCCAGCAGCTTGGACGGCCAGGGGACCGGGGAGCTGTTTTTT; CDR3 protein: CASSLDGQGTGELFF
J gene: TRBJ1-2; CDR3 length: 11; V gene: TRBV6-6; D gene: -; clone size: -; CDR3 DNA: TGTGCCAGCAGTCCAGGGGACGGCTACACCTTC; CDR3 protein: CASSPGDGYTF
J gene: TRBJ2-1; CDR3 length: 13; V gene: TRBV12-5; D gene: -; clone size: -; CDR3 DNA: TGTGCTAGTGGAGGACAGTTGGACAATGAGCAGTTCTTC; CDR3 protein: CASGGQLDNEQFF
J gene: TRBJ1-4; CDR3 length: 17; V gene: TRBV5-1; D gene: TRBD1; clone size: -; CDR3 DNA: TGCGCCAGCTCTGGGGGGGACAGGATAGCAACTAATGAAAAACTGTTTTTT; CDR3 protein: CASSGGDRIATNEKLFF
J gene: TRBJ2-7; CDR3 length: 15; V gene: TRBV27; D gene: TRBD2; clone size: -; CDR3 DNA: TGTGCCAGCAGTTTCGGACTAGCGGGGACCTACGAGCAGTACTTC; CDR3 protein: CASSFGLAGTYEQYF
J gene: TRBJ1-1; CDR3 length: 14; V gene: TRBV5-1; D gene: -; clone size: -; CDR3 DNA: TGCGCCAGCACCCTAACCCGGGGGTTCGCTGAAGCTTTCTTT; CDR3 protein: CASTLTRGFAEAFF
J gene: TRBJ2-1; CDR3 length: 13; V gene: TRBV30; D gene: -; clone size: -; CDR3 DNA: TGTGCCTGGAGAGGGCAGGTATACAATGAGCAGTTCTTC; CDR3 protein: CAWRGQVYNEQFF
J gene: TRBJ2-5; CDR3 length: 16; V gene: TRBV7-2; D gene: TRBD2; clone size: -; CDR3 DNA: TGTGCCAGCAGCCAAATGGGGCTAGCGGGAGCAGAGACCCAGTACTTC; CDR3 protein: CASSQMGLAGAETQYF
J gene: TRBJ1-5; CDR3 length: 14; V gene: TRBV4-2; D gene: -; clone size: -; CDR3 DNA: TGTGCCAGCAGCCAAGTAGGCGGTTATCAGCCCCAGCATTTT; CDR3 protein: CASSQVGGYQPQHF
J gene: TRBJ2-5; CDR3 length: 13; V gene: TRBV7-2; D gene: -; clone size: -; CDR3 DNA: TGTGCCAGCAGCTTTCAGGGCTTGGAGACCCAGTACTTC; CDR3 protein: CASSFQGLETQYF
J gene: TRBJ2-1; CDR3 length: 13; V gene: TRBV7-7; D gene: -; clone size: -; CDR3 DNA: TGTGCCAGCAGCCACCGAGCGGACAATGAGCAGTTCTTC; CDR3 protein: CASSHRADNEQFF
J gene: TRBJ1-1; CDR3 length: 13; V gene: TRBV14; D gene: -; clone size: -; CDR3 DNA: TGTGCCAGCAGCCGGCGGCAGAACACTGAAGCTTTCTTT; CDR3 protein: CASSRRQNTEAFF
J gene: TRBJ1-1; CDR3 length: 14; V gene: TRBV6-1; D gene: -; clone size: -; CDR3 DNA: TGTGCCAGCAGTGACAGGTCAGGATTCACTGAAGCTTTCTTT; CDR3 protein: CASSDRSGFTEAFF
J gene: TRBJ2-3; CDR3 length: 14; V gene: TRBV9; D gene: -; clone size: -; CDR3 DNA: TGTGCCAGCAGCGTAGGAGCAGGGGCAGATACGCAGTATTTT; CDR3 protein: CASSVGAGADTQYF
J gene: TRBJ2-5; CDR3 length: 14; V gene: TRBV5-6; D gene: TRBD2; clone size: -; CDR3 DNA: TGTGCCAGCAGCCCGGGGGGGGGCCAAGAGACCCAGTACTTC; CDR3 protein: CASSPGGGQETQYF
J gene: TRBJ2-5; CDR3 length: 12; V gene: TRBV27; D gene: -; clone size: few; CDR3 DNA: TGTGCCAGCGGGTTTAGCGGTGGGACCCAGTACTTC; CDR3 protein: CASGFSGGTQYF
J gene: TRBJ1-5; CDR3 length: 14; V gene: TRBV2; D gene: -; clone size: few; CDR3 DNA: TGTGCCAGCATGGCGACGATGGGGAATCAGCCCCAGCATTTT; CDR3 protein: CASMATMGNQPQHF
J gene: TRBJ1-1; CDR3 length: 12; V gene: TRBV28; D gene: TRBD1; clone size: -; CDR3 DNA: TGTGCCAGCAGTTCCCCGACAGGGAGGGCTTTCTTT; CDR3 protein: CASSSPTGRAFF
J gene: TRBJ1-5; CDR3 length: 17; V gene: TRBV5-1; D gene: -; clone size: -; CDR3 DNA: TGCGCCAGCAGCTTGGGTTCCCCTGGGGTCCGGAATCAGCCCCAGCATTTT; CDR3 protein: CASSLGSPGVRNQPQHF
J gene: TRBJ2-1; CDR3 length: 14; V gene: TRBV7-6; D gene: -; clone size: -; CDR3 DNA: TGTGCCAGCAGCTTAGACCCAGGGGCGGTTGAGCAGTTCTTC; CDR3 protein: CASSLDPGAVEQFF
J gene: TRBJ1-2; CDR3 length: 13; V gene: TRBV27; D gene: -; clone size: -; CDR3 DNA: TGTGCCAGCAGTGAGAACGGCAACTATGGCTACACCTTC; CDR3 protein: CASSENGNYGYTF
J gene: TRBJ1-2; CDR3 length: 13; V gene: TRBV5-1; D gene: -; clone size: -; CDR3 DNA: TGCGCCAGCAGCGGACAGCATCTGGGTGGCTACACCTTC; CDR3 protein: CASSGQHLGGYTF
J gene: TRBJ1-4; CDR3 length: 14; V gene: TRBV4-1; D gene: -; clone size: -; CDR3 DNA: TGCGCCAGCAGCCAAGGGACAGAGTTCGGAAAACTGTTTTTT; CDR3 protein: CASSQGTEFGKLFF
J gene: TRBJ2-6; CDR3 length: 15; V gene: TRBV11-2; D gene: -; clone size: -; CDR3 DNA: TGTGCCAGCAGCTTAGTAGGGTCTGGGGCCAACGTCCTGACTTTC; CDR3 protein: CASSLVGSGANVLTF
J gene: TRBJ2-7; CDR3 length: 13; V gene: TRBV27; D gene: -; clone size: -; CDR3 DNA: TGTGCCAGCAGTTTATCCCACAGCTACGAGCAGTACTTC; CDR3 protein: CASSLSHSYEQYF